This TCR beta chain was identified in a study of blood T cell repertoires in COVID-19. The wider study: Samples came from the United States, Italy and Spain, spanning acute and convalescent COVID-19. Sample material is recorded as cDNA or gDNA derived from T cells, B-cell-depleted T cells, or PBMCs.

Original methodology: Using reference gene primer amplification, nucleated cell counts were estimated. Sequenced by immunoSEQ multiplex PCR; TCRdb stores in-frame clones only, minus some. From that table come the V and J calls and clone size; the DNA was used to work out D and trimming. This sample has some 250,000 clones, with approximately 87% found just once. The CDR3 spans 15 residues. Germline-derived CDR1 and CDR2 are SGHDT and YYEEEE. Trimming removed 3 bases at V and 4 bases at J, with 14 bases between. Material for sequencing was peripheral blood. The TCR comes from a man aged 55 to 70 with acute or convalescent COVID-19. J is TRBJ1-5 and V is TRBV5-6; TRBD1 might be the D (5 bases). The CDR3 protein is CASSSFRGANQPQHF. CDR3 nucleotides: TGTGCCAGCAGCTCCTTTAGGGGTGCAAATCAGCCCCAGCATTTT.